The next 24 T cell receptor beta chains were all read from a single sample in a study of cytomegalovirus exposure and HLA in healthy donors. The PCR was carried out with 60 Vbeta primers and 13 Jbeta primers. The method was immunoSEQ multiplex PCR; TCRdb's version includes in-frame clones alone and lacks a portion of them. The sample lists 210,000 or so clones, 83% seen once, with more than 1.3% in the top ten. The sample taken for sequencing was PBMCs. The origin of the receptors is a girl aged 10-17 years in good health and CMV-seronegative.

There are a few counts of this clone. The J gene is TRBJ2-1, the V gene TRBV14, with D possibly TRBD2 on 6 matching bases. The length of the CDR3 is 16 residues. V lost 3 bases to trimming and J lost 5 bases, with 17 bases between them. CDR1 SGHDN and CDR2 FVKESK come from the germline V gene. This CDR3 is CASSHGAGRVNNEQFF. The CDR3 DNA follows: TGTGCCAGCAGCCATGGGGCGGGACGGGTAAACAATGAGCAGTTCTTC.

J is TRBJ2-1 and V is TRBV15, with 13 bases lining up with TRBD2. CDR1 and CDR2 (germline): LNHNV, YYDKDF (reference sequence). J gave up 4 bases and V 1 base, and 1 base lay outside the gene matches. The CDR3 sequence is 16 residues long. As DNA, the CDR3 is TGTGCCACCAGCAGAGGGACTAGCGGGGGATACAATGAGCAGTTCTTC. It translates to CATSRGTSGGYNEQFF.

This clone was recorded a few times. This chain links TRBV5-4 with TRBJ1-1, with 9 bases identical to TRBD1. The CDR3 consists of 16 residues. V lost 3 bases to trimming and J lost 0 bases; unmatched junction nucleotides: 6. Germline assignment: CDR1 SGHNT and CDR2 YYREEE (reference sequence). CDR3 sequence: CASSSGQGPMNTEAFF. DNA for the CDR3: TGTGCCAGCAGCTCAGGACAGGGGCCAATGAACACTGAAGCTTTCTTT.

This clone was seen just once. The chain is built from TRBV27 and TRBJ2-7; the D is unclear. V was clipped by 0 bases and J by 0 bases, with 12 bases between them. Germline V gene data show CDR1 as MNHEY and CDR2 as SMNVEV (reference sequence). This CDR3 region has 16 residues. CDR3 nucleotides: TGTGCCAGCAGTTTATCTGCGGAAAACTGCTCCTACGAGCAGTACTTC. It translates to CASSLSAENCSYEQYF.

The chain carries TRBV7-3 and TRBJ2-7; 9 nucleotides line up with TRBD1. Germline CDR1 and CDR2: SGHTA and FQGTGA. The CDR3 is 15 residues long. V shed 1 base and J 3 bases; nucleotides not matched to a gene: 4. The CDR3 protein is CASSLRGTGSYEQYF. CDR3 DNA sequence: TGTGCCAGCAGCTTAAGGGGGACAGGGAGCTACGAGCAGTACTTC. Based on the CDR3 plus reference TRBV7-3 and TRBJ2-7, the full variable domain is GAGVSQTPSNKVTEKGKYVELRCDPISGHTALYWYRQSLGQGPEFLIYFQGTGAADDSGLPNDRFFAVRPEGSVSTLKIQRTERGDSAVYLCASSLRGTGSYEQYFGPGTRLTVT.

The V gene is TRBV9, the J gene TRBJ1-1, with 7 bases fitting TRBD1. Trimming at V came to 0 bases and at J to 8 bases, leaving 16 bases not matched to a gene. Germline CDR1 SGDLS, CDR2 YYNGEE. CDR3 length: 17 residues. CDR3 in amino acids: CASSVATSSRGREEAFF. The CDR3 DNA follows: TGTGCCAGCAGCGTAGCTACCTCGTCGAGGGGGCGTGAAGAAGCTTTCTTT.

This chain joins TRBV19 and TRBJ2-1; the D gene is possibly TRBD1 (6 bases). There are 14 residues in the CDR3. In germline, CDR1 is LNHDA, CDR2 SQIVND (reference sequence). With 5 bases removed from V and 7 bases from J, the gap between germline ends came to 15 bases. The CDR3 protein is CASSFNQQGNEQFF. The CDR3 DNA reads TGTGCCAGTAGTTTCAACCAACAGGGTAATGAGCAGTTCTTC.

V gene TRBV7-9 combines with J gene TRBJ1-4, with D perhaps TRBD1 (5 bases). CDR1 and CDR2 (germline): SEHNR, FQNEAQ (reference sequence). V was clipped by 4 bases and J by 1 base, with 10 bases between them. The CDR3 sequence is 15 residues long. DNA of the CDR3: TGTGCCAGCAGCTCGGGGGAAAAAACTAATGAAAAACTGTTTTTT. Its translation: CASSSGEKTNEKLFF. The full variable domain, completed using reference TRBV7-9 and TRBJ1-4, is DTGVSQNPRHKITKRGQNVTFRCDPISEHNRLYWYRQTLGQGPEFLTYFQNEAQLEKSRLLSDRFSAERPKGSFSTLEIQRTEQGDSAMYLCASSSGEKTNEKLFFGSGTQLSVL.

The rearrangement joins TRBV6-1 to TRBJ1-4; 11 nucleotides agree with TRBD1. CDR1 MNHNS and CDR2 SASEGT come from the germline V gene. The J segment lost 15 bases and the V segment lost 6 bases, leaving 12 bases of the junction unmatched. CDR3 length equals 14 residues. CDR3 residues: CASRQPGQGDNVFF. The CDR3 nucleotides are TGTGCCAGCAGACAACCGGGACAGGGGGATAATGTGTTTTTT.

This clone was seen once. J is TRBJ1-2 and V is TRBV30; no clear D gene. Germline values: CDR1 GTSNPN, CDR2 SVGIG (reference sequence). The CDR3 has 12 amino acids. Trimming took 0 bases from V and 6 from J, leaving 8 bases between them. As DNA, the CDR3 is TGTGCCTGGAGTGTCTTCAGGAATGGCTACACCTTC. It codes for CAWSVFRNGYTF.

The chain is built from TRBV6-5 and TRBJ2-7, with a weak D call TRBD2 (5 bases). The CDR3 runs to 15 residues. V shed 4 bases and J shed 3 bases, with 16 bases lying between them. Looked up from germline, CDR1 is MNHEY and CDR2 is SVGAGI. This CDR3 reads CASSFRDRGNYEQYF. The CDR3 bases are TGTGCCAGCAGTTTCCGCGACCGAGGGAACTACGAGCAGTACTTC.

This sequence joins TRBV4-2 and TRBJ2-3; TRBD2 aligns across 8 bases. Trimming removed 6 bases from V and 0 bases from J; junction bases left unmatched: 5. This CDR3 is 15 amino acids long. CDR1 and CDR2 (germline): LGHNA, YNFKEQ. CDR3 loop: CASRKSSGSTDTQYF. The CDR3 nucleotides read TGTGCCAGCAGAAAGTCTAGCGGGAGCACAGATACGCAGTATTTT.

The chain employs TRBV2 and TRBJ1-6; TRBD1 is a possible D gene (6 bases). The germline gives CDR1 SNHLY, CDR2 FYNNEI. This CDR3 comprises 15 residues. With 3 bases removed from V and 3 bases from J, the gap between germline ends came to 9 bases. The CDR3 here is CASSDSTGYNSPLHF. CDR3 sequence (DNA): TGTGCCAGCAGTGACTCGACAGGCTATAATTCACCCCTCCACTTT.

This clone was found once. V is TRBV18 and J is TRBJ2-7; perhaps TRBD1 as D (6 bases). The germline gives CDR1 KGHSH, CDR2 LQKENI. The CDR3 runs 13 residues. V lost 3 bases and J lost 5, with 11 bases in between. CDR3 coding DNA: TGTGCCAGCTCACCTCAAAACAGGGACGAGCAGTACTTC. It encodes CASSPQNRDEQYF.

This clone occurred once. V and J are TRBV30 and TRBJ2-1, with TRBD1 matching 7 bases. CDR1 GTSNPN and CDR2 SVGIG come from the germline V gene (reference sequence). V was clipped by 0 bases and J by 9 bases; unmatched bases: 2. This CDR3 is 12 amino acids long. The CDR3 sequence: CAWSVGGGEQFF. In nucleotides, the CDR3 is TGTGCCTGGAGTGTAGGGGGCGGTGAGCAGTTCTTC.

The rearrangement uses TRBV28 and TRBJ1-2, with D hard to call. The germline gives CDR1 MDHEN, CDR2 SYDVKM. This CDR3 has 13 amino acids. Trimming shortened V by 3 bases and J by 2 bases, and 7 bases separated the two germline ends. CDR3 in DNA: TGTGCCAGCAGTTTTTCACAGAACTATGGCTACACCTTC. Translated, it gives CASSFSQNYGYTF.

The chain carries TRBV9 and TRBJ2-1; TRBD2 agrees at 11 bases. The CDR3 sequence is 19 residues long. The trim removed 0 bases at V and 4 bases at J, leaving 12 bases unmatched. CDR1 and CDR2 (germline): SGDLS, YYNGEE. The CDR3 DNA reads TGTGCCAGCAGCGTAGGCCCCACTAGCGGGAGAGTTCTATACAATGAGCAGTTCTTC. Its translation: CASSVGPTSGRVLYNEQFF.

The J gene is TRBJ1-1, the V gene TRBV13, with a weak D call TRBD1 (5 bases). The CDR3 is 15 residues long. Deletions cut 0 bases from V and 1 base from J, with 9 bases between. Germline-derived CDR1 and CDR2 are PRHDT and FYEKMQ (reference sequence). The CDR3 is CASSLGQGWNTEAFF. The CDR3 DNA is TGTGCCAGCAGCTTAGGGCAGGGCTGGAACACTGAAGCTTTCTTT.

The DNA of the CDR3 is TGTGCCAGCCTCTCCCAACGACAGGGCACTGAAGCTTTCTTT. Its translation is CASLSQRQGTEAFF. V and J are TRBV2 and TRBJ1-1; the match to TRBD1 covers 7 bases. J lost 4 bases, V lost 8 bases, and 10 bases had no gene match. Germline-derived CDR1 and CDR2 are SNHLY and FYNNEI. This CDR3 comprises 14 residues.

Here the CDR3 DNA reads TGTGCCAGCAGCGTTAGCGGGGGGGCCTCAAATGAGCAGTTCTTC. Encoded protein: CASSVSGGASNEQFF. The V gene is TRBV7-2, the J gene TRBJ2-1, with 11 bases fitting TRBD2. The trim removed 5 bases at V and 7 bases at J, leaving 7 bases unmatched. Per germline, CDR1 SGHTA and CDR2 FQGNSA. This CDR3 has 15 amino acids.

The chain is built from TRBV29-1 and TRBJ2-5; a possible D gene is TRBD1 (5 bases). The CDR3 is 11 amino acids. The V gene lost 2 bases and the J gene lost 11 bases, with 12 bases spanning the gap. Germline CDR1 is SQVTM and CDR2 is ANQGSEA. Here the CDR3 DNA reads TGCAGCGTTGAATATGGGGCAGAGCAGTACTTC. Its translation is CSVEYGAEQYF.

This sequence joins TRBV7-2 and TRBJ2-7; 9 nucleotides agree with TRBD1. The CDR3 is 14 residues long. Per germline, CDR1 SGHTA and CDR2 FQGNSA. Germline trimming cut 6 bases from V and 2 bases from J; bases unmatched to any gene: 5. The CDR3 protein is CASRTGGATYEQYF. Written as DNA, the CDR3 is TGTGCCAGCAGGACAGGGGGGGCCACCTACGAGCAGTACTTC.

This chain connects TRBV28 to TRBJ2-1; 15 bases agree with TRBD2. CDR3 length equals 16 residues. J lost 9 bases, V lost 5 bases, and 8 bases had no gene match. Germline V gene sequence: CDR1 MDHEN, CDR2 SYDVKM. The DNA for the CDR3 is TGTGCCAGCAGTCCGCCCGGACTAGCGGGAGGGATTGAGCAGTTCTTC. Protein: CASSPPGLAGGIEQFF.

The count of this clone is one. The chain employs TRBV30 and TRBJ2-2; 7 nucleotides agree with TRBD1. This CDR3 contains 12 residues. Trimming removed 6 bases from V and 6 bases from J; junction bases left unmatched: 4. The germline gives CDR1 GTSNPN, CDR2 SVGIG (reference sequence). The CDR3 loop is CACTGVPGELFF. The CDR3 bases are TGTGCCTGTACAGGGGTCCCCGGGGAGCTGTTTTTT.